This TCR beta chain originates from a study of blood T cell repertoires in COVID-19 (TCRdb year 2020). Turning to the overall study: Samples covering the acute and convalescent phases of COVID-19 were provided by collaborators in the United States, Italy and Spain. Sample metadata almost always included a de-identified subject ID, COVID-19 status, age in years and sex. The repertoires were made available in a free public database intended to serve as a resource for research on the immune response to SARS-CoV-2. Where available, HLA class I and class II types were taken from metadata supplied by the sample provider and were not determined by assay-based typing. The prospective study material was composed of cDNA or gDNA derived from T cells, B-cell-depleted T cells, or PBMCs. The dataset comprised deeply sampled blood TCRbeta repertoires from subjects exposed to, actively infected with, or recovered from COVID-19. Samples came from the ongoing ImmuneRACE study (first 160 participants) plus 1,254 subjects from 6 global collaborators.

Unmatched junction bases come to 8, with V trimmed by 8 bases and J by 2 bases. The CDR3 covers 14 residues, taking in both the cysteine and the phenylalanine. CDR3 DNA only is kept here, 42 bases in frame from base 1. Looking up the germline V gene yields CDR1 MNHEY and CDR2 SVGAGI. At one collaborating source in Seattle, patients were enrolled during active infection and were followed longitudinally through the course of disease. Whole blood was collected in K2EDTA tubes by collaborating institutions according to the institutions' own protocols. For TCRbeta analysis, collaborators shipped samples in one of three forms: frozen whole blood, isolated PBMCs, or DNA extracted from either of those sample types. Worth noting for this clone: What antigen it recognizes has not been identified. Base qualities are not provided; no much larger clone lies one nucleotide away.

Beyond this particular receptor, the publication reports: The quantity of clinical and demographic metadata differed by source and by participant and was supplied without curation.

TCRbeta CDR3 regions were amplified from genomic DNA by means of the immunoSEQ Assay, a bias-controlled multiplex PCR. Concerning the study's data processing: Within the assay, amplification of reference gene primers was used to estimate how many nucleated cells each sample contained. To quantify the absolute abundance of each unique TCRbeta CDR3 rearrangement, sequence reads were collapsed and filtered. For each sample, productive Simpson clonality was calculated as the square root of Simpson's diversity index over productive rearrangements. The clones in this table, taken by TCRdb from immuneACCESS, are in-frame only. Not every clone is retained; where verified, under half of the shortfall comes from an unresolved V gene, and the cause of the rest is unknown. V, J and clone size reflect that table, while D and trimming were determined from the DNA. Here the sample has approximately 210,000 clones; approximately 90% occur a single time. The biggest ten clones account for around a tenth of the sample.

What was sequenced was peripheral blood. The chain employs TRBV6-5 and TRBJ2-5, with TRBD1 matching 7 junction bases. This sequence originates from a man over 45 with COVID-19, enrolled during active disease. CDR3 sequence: CASVARDRQETQYF. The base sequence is TGTGCCAGCGTTGCCCGGGACAGACAAGAGACCCAGTACTTC.